A single sample is the source of the 5 T cell receptor beta chains below, sequenced in a study of T-cell memory formation after mild COVID-19. TCRdb re-derived calls from the 5' RACE reads in MiXCR, one entry per CDR3 protein. The table records 350,000 to 500,000 distinct CDR3 sequences, about 25% of them present only once. The sequencing sample was made of PBMCs or a T cell subset sorted from them (not recorded which). These receptors were collected from an adult woman who had mild COVID-19 (a few samples of this study predate the infection). Cell type and time point are not known.

This clonotype was recorded a few times. The rearrangement links TRBV12-3 or TRBV12-4 to TRBJ2-3, with TRBD2 identical over 7 bases. This CDR3 comprises 13 residues. Trimming took 5 bases from V and 6 from J; bases not matched to a gene: 5. As DNA, the CDR3 is TGTGCCAGCAGTGGCGGGGGAGGGGATACGCAGTATTTT. Protein product: CASSGGGGDTQYF.

V gene TRBV7-2 combines with J gene TRBJ2-2, with D tentatively TRBD1 or TRBD2 (5 bases each). This CDR3 comprises 16 residues. Looked up from germline, CDR1 is SGHTA and CDR2 is FQGNSA. Trimming left V 2 bases short and J 4 bases short, with 14 bases between. The CDR3 nucleotides read TGTGCCAGCAGCTTAAACGTTGGGACCCGCACCGGGGAGCTGTTTTTT. This encodes CASSLNVGTRTGELFF.

This chain joins TRBV10-1 and TRBJ2-1; 8 bases are shared with TRBD2. This CDR3 has 16 amino acids. V shed 4 bases, J shed 0 bases, and the junction held 5 bases outside the gene matches. CDR1 and CDR2 (germline): WNHNN, SYGVQD (reference sequence). CDR3: CASSVPLAGSYNEQFF. CDR3 in DNA: TGCGCCAGCAGTGTTCCGCTAGCGGGCTCCTACAATGAGCAGTTCTTC.

This clonotype was detected a few times. The CDR3 loop is CASSLCPLDTEVGAQHF. CDR3 in DNA: TGTGCCAGCAGTTTATGTCCCCTCGACACGGAAGTAGGAGCCCAGCATTTT. The chain combines TRBV28 with TRBJ1-5, with D hard to call. Germline V gene lookup returns CDR1 MDHEN and CDR2 SYDVKM. This CDR3 is 17 amino acids long. Trimming removed 0 bases from V and 11 bases from J, with 23 bases in between.

This chain uses TRBV14 with TRBJ2-5, with TRBD1 matching 9 bases. Germline CDR1 is SGHDN and CDR2 is FVKESK. Losses at the gene ends were 2 bases for V and 4 bases for J; bases not matched to a gene: 8. CDR3 length equals 16 residues. This chain's CDR3 is CASSQTGTGLRETQYF. DNA of the CDR3: TGTGCCAGCAGCCAAACCGGGACAGGGCTCCGAGAGACCCAGTACTTC.